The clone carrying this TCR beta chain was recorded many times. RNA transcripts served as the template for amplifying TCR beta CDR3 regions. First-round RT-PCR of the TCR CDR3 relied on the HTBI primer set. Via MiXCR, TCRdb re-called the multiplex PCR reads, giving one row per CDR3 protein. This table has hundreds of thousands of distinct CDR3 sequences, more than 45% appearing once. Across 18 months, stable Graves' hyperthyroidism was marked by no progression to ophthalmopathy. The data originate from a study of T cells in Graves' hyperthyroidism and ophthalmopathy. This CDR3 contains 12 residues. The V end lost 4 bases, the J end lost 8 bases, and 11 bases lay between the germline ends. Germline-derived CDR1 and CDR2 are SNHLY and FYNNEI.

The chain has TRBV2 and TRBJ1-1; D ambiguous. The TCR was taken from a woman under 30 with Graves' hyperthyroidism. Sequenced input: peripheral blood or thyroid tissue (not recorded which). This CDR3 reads CASSALGTEAFF. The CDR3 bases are TGTGCCAGCAGTGCCTTGGGTACCGAAGCTTTCTTT.